This passage covers 10 T cell receptor beta chains from one sample sequenced in a study of blood T cells in healthy people across ages. Sample-barcoded 5' priming and a J-beta primer mix drove a second PCR of 7 to 11 cycles. TCRdb analysed the 5' RACE reads with MiXCR anew, one entry per CDR3 protein. The sample includes hundreds of thousands of distinct CDR3 sequences, roughly 43% of them seen just once. The sequencing sample was made of blood. These receptors all stem from a man at least 80 years old in good health.

The rearrangement uses TRBV13 and TRBJ2-1; 9 nucleotides agree with TRBD2. There are 16 residues in the CDR3. Looked up from germline, CDR1 is PRHDT and CDR2 is FYEKMQ (reference sequence). J was trimmed by 8 bases and V by 1 base; bases with no gene match: 9. CDR3 sequence reads: CASSLVVREGQDEQFF. The CDR3 DNA sequence: TGTGCCAGCAGCTTAGTGGTGCGGGAGGGCCAGGATGAGCAGTTCTTC.

The V call is TRBV12-3 or TRBV12-4, the J call TRBJ1-1; 7 nucleotides line up with TRBD1. After removal of 10 bases from V and 7 bases from J, the junction contained 12 bases not matched to a gene. This CDR3 is 13 amino acids long. CDR3 amino acids: CATGGDLGLEAFF. The CDR3 nucleotides read TGTGCCACAGGGGGGGACCTAGGGCTTGAAGCTTTCTTT.

Regarding this clonotype: A much bigger clone sits one base away, suggesting this may be a read error. The chain couples TRBV7-9 to TRBJ2-1; D gene uncertain. The J call may be in error: the DNA end matches TRBJ2-7 better. The CDR3 has 16 amino acids. CDR1 is SEHNR, CDR2 FQNEAQ, per germline (reference sequence). The CDR3 nucleotides read TGTGCCAGCAGCTTAATCGGAGTTAGCTCCTACAATGAGCAGTACTTC. Its translation is CASSLIGVSSYNEQYF.

V is TRBV3-1 and J is TRBJ2-3; no clear D. The length of the CDR3 is 14 residues. CDR1 LGHDT and CDR2 YNNKEL come from the germline V gene (reference sequence). Between the trimmed V and J ends, which lost 0 bases and 3 bases, there was a span of 7 bases. The CDR3 is CASSQDLATDTQYF. The CDR3 coding sequence is TGTGCCAGCAGCCAAGATTTGGCGACAGATACGCAGTATTTT.

The chain is built from TRBV29-1 and TRBJ2-1, with D possibly TRBD2 on 6 matching bases. The CDR3 runs to 11 residues. Trimming left V 7 bases short and J 8 bases short, with 12 bases between. The germline CDR1 and CDR2 sequences are SQVTM and ANQGSEA. CDR3: CSGTSRDEQFF. In nucleotides, the CDR3 is TGCAGCGGAACTAGCCGCGATGAGCAGTTCTTC.

Only a few counts were recorded for this clonotype. This rearrangement joins TRBV29-1 to TRBJ2-1; 8 bases fit TRBD2. The V segment lost 4 bases and the J segment 4 bases; nucleotides outside the gene matches: 9. The CDR3 is made up of 15 amino acids. Germline values: CDR1 SQVTM, CDR2 ANQGSEA. This CDR3 reads CSVGGIAGNYNEQFF. CDR3 nucleotide sequence: TGCAGCGTTGGAGGGATAGCGGGAAATTACAATGAGCAGTTCTTC.

This chain joins TRBV20-1 and TRBJ2-5; no reliable D call. Germline CDR1 and CDR2: DFQATT and SNEGSKA (reference sequence). V was clipped by 3 bases and J by 0 bases, with 14 bases between them. CDR3 size: 15 residues. CDR3 bases: TGCAGTGCTAGTCCGATGGAGTGGTACCAAGAGACCCAGTACTTC. Encoded protein: CSASPMEWYQETQYF.

This clonotype was found a few times. The chain couples TRBV7-2 to TRBJ2-4, with a possible D match to TRBD2 (7 bases). Germline CDR1 is SGHTA and CDR2 is FQGNSA. The CDR3 runs to 16 residues. V was cut by 4 bases and J by 0 bases, with 13 bases left in between. CDR3 bases: TGTGCCAGCAGCTCTTGGAGGGGGGGAGCCAAAAACATTCAGTACTTC. This translates into CASSSWRGGAKNIQYF.

V and J are TRBV6-2 or TRBV6-3 and TRBJ2-1; D might be TRBD2 (6 bases). V was cut by 5 bases and J by 6 bases, with 20 bases left in between. Germline loops: CDR1 MNHEY, CDR2 SVGEGT. This CDR3 is 16 amino acids long. This CDR3 is CASSPPRELNRNEQFF. The CDR3 nucleotides read TGTGCCAGCAGTCCCCCCCGGGAGCTCAATCGCAATGAGCAGTTCTTC.

The chain joins TRBV27 to TRBJ1-2, with 7 bases identical to TRBD1. CDR1 is MNHEY and CDR2 is SMNVEV in the germline V gene (reference sequence). This CDR3 spans 13 amino acids. V was clipped by 10 bases and J by 4 bases; unmatched bases: 9. The CDR3 DNA sequence: TGTGCCACTACGGGACAGCGTGGCTATGGCTACACCTTC. Its translation is CATTGQRGYGYTF.